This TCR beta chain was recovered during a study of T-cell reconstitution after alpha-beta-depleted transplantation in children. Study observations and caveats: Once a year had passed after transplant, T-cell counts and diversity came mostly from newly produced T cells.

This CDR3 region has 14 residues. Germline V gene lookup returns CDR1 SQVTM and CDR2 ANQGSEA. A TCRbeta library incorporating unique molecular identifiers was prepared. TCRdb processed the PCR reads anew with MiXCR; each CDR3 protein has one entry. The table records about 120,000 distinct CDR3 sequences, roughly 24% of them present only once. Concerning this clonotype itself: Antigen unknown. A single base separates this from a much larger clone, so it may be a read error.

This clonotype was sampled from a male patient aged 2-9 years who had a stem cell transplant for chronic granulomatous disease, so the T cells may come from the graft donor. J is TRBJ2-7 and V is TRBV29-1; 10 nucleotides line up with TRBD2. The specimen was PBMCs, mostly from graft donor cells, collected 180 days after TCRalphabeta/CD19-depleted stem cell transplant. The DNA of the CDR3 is TGCGGCGTTGAATCCCGGCTAGCGGGAGAAGAGCAGTACTTC. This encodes CGVESRLAGEEQYF.